This is a list of T cell receptor beta chains from one sample in a study of OX40 agonist ivuxolimab in advanced cancers. Libraries were prepared by immunoSEQ multiplex PCR; TCRdb keeps only in-frame clonotypes and omits some of them. The sample contains 70,000 or so clones, around four fifths of which appear only once. The sequencing here drew on CD4+ or CD8+ T cells sorted from blood, taken in a trial of the OX40 agonist ivuxolimab. All receptors derive from an adult with an advanced solid tumor such as melanoma, head and neck, liver or kidney cancer. Both conserved end residues are part of each CDR3. Each record gives: V gene, D gene, CDR3 length, clone size, J gene, CDR3 protein, CDR3 DNA. D genes are given only for firm matches. Size values are once, few and many counts, or a class for expanded clones, and some rows have none.

v_gene: TRBV7-2
d_gene: .
len: 18
abundance: .
j_gene: TRBJ2-6
CDR3aa: CASSLLAGPNSGANVLTF
CDR3nt: TGTGCCAGCAGCTTATTGGCAGGGCCCAACTCTGGGGCCAACGTCCTGACTTTC

v_gene: TRBV11-2
d_gene: .
len: 13
abundance: .
j_gene: TRBJ2-1
CDR3aa: CASSPLAKNEQFF
CDR3nt: TGTGCCAGCAGCCCCCTAGCGAAAAATGAGCAGTTCTTC

v_gene: TRBV9
d_gene: .
len: 14
abundance: .
j_gene: TRBJ2-7
CDR3aa: CASSVENLPYEQYF
CDR3nt: TGTGCCAGCAGCGTAGAAAACTTACCGTACGAGCAGTACTTC

v_gene: TRBV6-4
d_gene: .
len: 15
abundance: .
j_gene: TRBJ2-1
CDR3aa: CASSDMGGEYNEQFF
CDR3nt: TGTGCCAGCAGTGACATGGGTGGGGAATACAATGAGCAGTTCTTC

v_gene: TRBV9
d_gene: TRBD1
len: 15
abundance: .
j_gene: TRBJ2-1
CDR3aa: CASSGDRGRNNEQFF
CDR3nt: TGTGCCAGCAGCGGGGACAGGGGCCGCAACAATGAGCAGTTCTTC

v_gene: TRBV6-5
d_gene: TRBD1
len: 14
abundance: .
j_gene: TRBJ2-2
CDR3aa: CASREDRGRGELFF
CDR3nt: TGTGCCAGCAGAGAGGACAGGGGGAGGGGGGAGCTGTTTTTT

v_gene: TRBV19
d_gene: .
len: 13
abundance: .
j_gene: TRBJ1-2
CDR3aa: CASSPDSNYGYTF
CDR3nt: TGTGCCAGTAGTCCGGACAGCAACTATGGCTACACCTTC

v_gene: TRBV7-2
d_gene: .
len: 14
abundance: .
j_gene: TRBJ1-5
CDR3aa: CASAYGNSNQPQHF
CDR3nt: TGTGCCAGTGCTTACGGGAACAGCAATCAGCCCCAGCATTTT

v_gene: TRBV11-2
d_gene: TRBD2
len: 14
abundance: .
j_gene: TRBJ2-5
CDR3aa: CASSTSGGGETQYF
CDR3nt: TGTGCCAGCAGCACTAGCGGGGGTGGAGAGACCCAGTACTTC

v_gene: TRBV2
d_gene: .
len: 12
abundance: .
j_gene: TRBJ2-4
CDR3aa: CASTRDGNIQYF
CDR3nt: TGTGCCAGCACTCGGGACGGAAACATTCAGTACTTC

v_gene: TRBV9
d_gene: .
len: 17
abundance: once
j_gene: TRBJ1-1
CDR3aa: CASSVATGPLMNTEAFF
CDR3nt: TGTGCCAGCAGCGTAGCTACTGGACCGCTAATGAACACTGAAGCTTTCTTT

v_gene: TRBV13
d_gene: .
len: 13
abundance: once
j_gene: TRBJ2-2
CDR3aa: CASRARTTGELFF
CDR3nt: TGTGCCAGCAGAGCAAGAACCACCGGGGAGCTGTTTTTT

v_gene: TRBV7-2
d_gene: .
len: 13
abundance: .
j_gene: TRBJ2-7
CDR3aa: CASSLTGTREQYF
CDR3nt: TGTGCCAGCAGCTTAACGGGGACACGCGAGCAGTACTTC

v_gene: TRBV12-2
d_gene: .
len: 15
abundance: once
j_gene: TRBJ2-5
CDR3aa: CATDRDRGRQETQYF
CDR3nt: TGTGCAACCGATCGGGACAGGGGTCGCCAAGAGACCCAGTACTTC

v_gene: TRBV11-2
d_gene: .
len: 12
abundance: .
j_gene: TRBJ2-3
CDR3aa: CASSQDLDTQYF
CDR3nt: TGTGCCAGCAGCCAGGACCTAGATACGCAGTATTTT